The clone carrying this TCR beta chain has ten or more counts. Preparation methods for the bulk TCR libraries were those previously described, with listed TCR primers. TCRdb re-called the PCR reads with MiXCR, one entry per CDR3 protein. Counted here are about 320,000 distinct CDR3 sequences, about 21% occurring once; the ten biggest clones make up approximately 0.85%. The data belong to a study of molecular identifiers for immune sequencing clone quantification. V lost 1 base and J lost 2, with 8 bases in between. CDR1 and CDR2 (germline): SGHRS, YFSETQ. The CDR3 is made up of 14 amino acids. Sorting selected naive CD8 T cells with a CD8+CD4-CCR7+CD45RA+ phenotype.

Sequencing was done on a sample of naive CD8+ T cells from blood, with Jurkat cell RNA spiked in. Subset here: FACS-sorted CD8+CD4-CCR7+CD45RA+ naive T cells. The rearrangement uses TRBV5-1 and TRBJ2-3; D ambiguous. The sequence came from a human donor in good health. Some libraries in this study had Jurkat cell RNA spiked in. CDR3 loop: CASSLYPDTDTQYF. The CDR3 region has the DNA TGCGCCAGCAGCTTGTACCCCGACACAGATACGCAGTATTTT.